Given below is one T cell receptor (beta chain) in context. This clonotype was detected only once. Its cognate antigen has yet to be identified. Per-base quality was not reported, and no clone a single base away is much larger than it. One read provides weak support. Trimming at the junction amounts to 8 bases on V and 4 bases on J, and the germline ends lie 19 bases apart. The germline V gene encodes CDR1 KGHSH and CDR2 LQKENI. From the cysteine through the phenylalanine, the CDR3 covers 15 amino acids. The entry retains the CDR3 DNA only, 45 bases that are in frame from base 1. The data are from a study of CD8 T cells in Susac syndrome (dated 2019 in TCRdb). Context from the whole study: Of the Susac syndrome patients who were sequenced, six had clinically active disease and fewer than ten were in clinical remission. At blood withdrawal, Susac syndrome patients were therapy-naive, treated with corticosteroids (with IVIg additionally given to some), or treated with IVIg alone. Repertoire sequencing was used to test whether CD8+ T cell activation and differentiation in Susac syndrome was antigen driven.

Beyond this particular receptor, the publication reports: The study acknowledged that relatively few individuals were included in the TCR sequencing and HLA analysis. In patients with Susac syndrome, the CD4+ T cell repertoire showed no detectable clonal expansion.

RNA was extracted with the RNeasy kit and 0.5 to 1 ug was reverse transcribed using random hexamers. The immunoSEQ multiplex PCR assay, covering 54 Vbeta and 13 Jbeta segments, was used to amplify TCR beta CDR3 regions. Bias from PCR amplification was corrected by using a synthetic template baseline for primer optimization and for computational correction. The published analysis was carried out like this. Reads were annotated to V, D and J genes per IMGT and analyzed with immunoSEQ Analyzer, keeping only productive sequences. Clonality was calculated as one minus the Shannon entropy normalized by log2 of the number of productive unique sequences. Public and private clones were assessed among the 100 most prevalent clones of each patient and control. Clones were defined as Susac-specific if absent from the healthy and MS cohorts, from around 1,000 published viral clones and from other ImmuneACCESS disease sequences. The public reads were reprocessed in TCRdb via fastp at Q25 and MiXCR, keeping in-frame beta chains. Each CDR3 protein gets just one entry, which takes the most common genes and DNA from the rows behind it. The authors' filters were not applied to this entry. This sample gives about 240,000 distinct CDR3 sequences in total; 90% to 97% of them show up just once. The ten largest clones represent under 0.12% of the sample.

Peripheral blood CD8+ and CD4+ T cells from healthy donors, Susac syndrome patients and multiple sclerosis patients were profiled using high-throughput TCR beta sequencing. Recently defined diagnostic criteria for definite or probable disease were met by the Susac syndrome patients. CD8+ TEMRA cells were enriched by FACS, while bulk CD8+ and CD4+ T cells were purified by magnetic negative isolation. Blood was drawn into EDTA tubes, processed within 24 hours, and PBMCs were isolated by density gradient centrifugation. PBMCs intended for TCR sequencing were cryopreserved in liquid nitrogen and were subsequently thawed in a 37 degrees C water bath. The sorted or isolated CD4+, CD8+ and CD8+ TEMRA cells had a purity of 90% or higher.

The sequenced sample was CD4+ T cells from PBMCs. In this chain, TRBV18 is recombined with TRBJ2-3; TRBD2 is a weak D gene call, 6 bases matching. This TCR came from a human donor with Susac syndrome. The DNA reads TGTGCCAGCCGACTATCTACTAGCTTGGCAGATACGCAGTATTTT. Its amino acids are CASRLSTSLADTQYF.